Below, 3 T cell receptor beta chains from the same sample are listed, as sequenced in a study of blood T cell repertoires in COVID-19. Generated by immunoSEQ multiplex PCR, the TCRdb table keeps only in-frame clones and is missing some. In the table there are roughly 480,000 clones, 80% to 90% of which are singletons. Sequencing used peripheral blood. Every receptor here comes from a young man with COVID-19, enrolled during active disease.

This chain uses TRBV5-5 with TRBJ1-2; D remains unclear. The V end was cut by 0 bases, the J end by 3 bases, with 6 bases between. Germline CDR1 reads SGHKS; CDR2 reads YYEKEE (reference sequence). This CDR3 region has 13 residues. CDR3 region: CASSLADYYGYTF. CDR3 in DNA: TGTGCCAGCAGCTTGGCGGACTACTATGGCTACACCTTC.

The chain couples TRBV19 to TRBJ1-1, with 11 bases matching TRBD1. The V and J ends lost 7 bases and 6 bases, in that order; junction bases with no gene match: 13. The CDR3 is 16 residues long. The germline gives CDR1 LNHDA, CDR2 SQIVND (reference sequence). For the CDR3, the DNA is TGTGCCAGTATTAGCAATCCCGGGACAGGGGGGTCTGAAGCTTTCTTT. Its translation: CASISNPGTGGSEAFF.

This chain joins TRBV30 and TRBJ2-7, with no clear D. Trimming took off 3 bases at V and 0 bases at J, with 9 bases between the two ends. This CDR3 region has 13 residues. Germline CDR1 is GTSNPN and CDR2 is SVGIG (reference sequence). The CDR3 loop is CAWRAAASYEQYF. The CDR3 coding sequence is TGTGCCTGGAGGGCGGCAGCCTCCTACGAGCAGTACTTC.